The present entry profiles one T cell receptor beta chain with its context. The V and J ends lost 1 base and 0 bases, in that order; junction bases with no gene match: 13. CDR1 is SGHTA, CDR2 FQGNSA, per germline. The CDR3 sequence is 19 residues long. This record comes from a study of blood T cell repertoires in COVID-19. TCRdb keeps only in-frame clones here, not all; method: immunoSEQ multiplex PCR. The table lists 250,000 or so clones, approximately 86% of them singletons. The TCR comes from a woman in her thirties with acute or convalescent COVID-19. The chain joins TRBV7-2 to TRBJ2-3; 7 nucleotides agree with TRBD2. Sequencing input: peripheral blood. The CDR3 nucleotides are TGTGCCAGCAGCTTAGTAGATGGGGCTAGCGGAGTCAGCACAGATACGCAGTATTTT. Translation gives CASSLVDGASGVSTDTQYF.